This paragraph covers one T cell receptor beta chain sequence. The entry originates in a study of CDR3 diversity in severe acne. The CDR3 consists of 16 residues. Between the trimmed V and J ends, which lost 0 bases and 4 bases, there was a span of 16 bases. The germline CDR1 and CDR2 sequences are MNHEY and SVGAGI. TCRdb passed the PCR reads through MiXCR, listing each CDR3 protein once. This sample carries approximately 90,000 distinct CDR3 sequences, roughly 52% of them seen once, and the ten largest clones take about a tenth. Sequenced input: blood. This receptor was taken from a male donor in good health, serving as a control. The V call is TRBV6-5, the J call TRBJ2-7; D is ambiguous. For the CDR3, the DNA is TGTGCCAGCAGTTACTCGACCTACCCGGCGACTTACGAGCAGTACTTC. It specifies CASSYSTYPATYEQYF.